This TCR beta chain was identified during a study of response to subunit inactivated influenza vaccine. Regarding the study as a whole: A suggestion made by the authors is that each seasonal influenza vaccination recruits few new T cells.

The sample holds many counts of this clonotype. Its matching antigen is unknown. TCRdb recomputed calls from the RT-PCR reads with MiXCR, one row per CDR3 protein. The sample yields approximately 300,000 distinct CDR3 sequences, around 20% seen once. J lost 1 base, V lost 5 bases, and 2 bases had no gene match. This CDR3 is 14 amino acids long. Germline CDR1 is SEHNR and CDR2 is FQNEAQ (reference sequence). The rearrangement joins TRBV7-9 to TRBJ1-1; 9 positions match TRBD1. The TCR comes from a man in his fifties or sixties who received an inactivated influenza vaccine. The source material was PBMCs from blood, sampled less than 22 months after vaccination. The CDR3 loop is CASSQQGANTEAFF. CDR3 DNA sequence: TGTGCCAGCAGCCAACAGGGGGCGAACACTGAAGCTTTCTTT.